The 12 T cell receptor beta chains reported below all come from one sample, sequenced in a study of cytomegalovirus exposure and HLA in healthy donors. The PCR employed 60 Vbeta primers together with 13 Jbeta primers. Libraries were prepared by immunoSEQ multiplex PCR; TCRdb keeps only in-frame clonotypes and omits some of them. The table lists about 50,000 clones. Sequenced sample: PBMCs. The receptors stem from a woman in her fifties or sixties in good health and CMV-seropositive.

The chain recombines TRBV10-3 with TRBJ2-3; D unresolved. This CDR3 contains 15 residues. V was clipped by 0 bases and J by 2 bases, with 9 bases between them. Per germline, CDR1 ENHRY and CDR2 SYGVKD. This CDR3 is CAISESRINTDTQYF. The DNA of the CDR3 is TGTGCCATCAGTGAGTCCAGGATAAACACAGATACGCAGTATTTT.

The V and J genes are TRBV10-3 and TRBJ1-4; 9 bases line up with TRBD1. The V gene's germline CDR1 is ENHRY and CDR2 SYGVKD. Trimming removed 3 bases from V and 8 bases from J; junction bases left unmatched: 4. The CDR3 consists of 14 residues. CDR3 sequence: CAISDRQGEEKLFF. CDR3 DNA sequence: TGTGCCATCAGTGACCGACAGGGGGAGGAAAAACTGTTTTTT.

CDR3 sequence: CASSTGQHNQPQHF. DNA for the CDR3: TGTGCCAGTAGTACGGGACAGCACAATCAGCCCCAGCATTTT. This chain links TRBV19 with TRBJ1-5, with TRBD1 matching over 7 bases. The J segment lost 3 bases and the V segment lost 4 bases, leaving 3 bases of the junction unmatched. CDR3 length: 14 amino acids. CDR1 LNHDA and CDR2 SQIVND come from the germline V gene (reference sequence).

This chain joins TRBV19 and TRBJ1-2; 7 bases match TRBD1. Germline trimming cut 4 bases from V and 4 bases from J; bases unmatched to any gene: 9. This CDR3 comprises 15 residues. CDR1 and CDR2 (germline): LNHDA, SQIVND (reference sequence). The CDR3 reads CASSTPGQNSYGYTF. CDR3 DNA: TGTGCCAGTAGTACCCCGGGACAGAATTCCTATGGCTACACCTTC.

V gene TRBV19 combines with J gene TRBJ1-2, with TRBD1 matching 10 bases. V was clipped by 4 bases and J by 8 bases; unmatched bases: 10. Germline V CDR1 and CDR2: LNHDA, SQIVND (reference sequence). This CDR3 comprises 15 residues. The CDR3 reads CASSKRTGGLEGYTF. The CDR3, as DNA: TGTGCCAGTAGTAAAAGGACAGGGGGACTTGAAGGCTACACCTTC.

This chain links TRBV11-2 with TRBJ1-2; the match to TRBD1 covers 9 bases. V dropped 4 bases and J dropped 7; count of bases not matched to a gene: 7. The CDR3 has 14 residues. The germline gives CDR1 SGHAT, CDR2 FQNNGV. In nucleotides, the CDR3 is TGTGCCAGCAGCTCCACTGGGACAGGGAGTGGCTACACCTTC. Translation: CASSSTGTGSGYTF.

The V gene is TRBV19, the J gene TRBJ2-1; 11 nucleotides match TRBD1. V shed 10 bases and J 6 bases; nucleotides not matched to a gene: 11. CDR3 length equals 15 residues. Germline assignment: CDR1 LNHDA and CDR2 SQIVND (reference sequence). CDR3 DNA: TGTGCCACCTCGGGACAGGGGGGGGGTCGCAATGAGCAGTTCTTC. It is translated as CATSGQGGGRNEQFF.

The J gene is TRBJ2-7, the V gene TRBV5-1; TRBD2 matches at 7 bases. This CDR3 spans 14 amino acids. Trimming removed 5 bases from V and 0 bases from J; junction bases left unmatched: 5. Germline V lookup: CDR1 SGHRS, CDR2 YFSETQ. CDR3 region: CASSVGTNSYEQYF. The DNA for the CDR3 is TGCGCCAGCAGTGTGGGGACTAACTCCTACGAGCAGTACTTC.

The chain recombines TRBV9 with TRBJ2-2, with TRBD1 as a possible D gene (6 bases). V was shortened by 0 bases and J by 1 base, with 10 bases between the two germline ends. CDR3 length: 16 amino acids. The germline CDR1 and CDR2 sequences are SGDLS and YYNGEE. CDR3: CASSVATGKNTGELFF. CDR3 nucleotides: TGTGCCAGCAGCGTAGCTACAGGGAAGAACACCGGGGAGCTGTTTTTT. Combining the CDR3 with reference TRBV9 and TRBJ2-2 gives the whole variable domain DSGVTQTPKHLITATGQRVTLRCSPRSGDLSVYWYQQSLDQGLQFLIQYYNGEERAKGNILERFSAQQFPDLHSELNLSSLELGDSALYFCASSVATGKNTGELFFGEGSRLTVL.

The genes are TRBV14 and TRBJ1-2; D is uncertain. Germline CDR1 SGHDN, CDR2 FVKESK. The CDR3 is 14 amino acids. The germline V and J ends were trimmed by 4 bases and 5 bases, with 14 bases remaining between them. CDR3 in amino acids: CASSRGIIPYGYTF. The CDR3 region has the DNA TGTGCCAGCAGCCGAGGGATTATTCCGTATGGCTACACCTTC.

The rearrangement uses TRBV7-2 and TRBJ2-6, with D perhaps matching TRBD1 (6 bases). This CDR3 has 17 amino acids. Germline CDR1 and CDR2: SGHTA and FQGNSA. Deletions cut 6 bases from V and 0 bases from J, with 15 bases between. CDR3 coding DNA: TGTGCCAGCAGTAAGAACAGGGTATTCTCTGGGGCCAACGTCCTGACTTTC. It translates to CASSKNRVFSGANVLTF.

This chain joins TRBV28 and TRBJ1-5; D remains ambiguous. CDR1 and CDR2 (germline): MDHEN, SYDVKM. The CDR3 spans 15 residues. Between the trimmed V and J ends, which lost 2 bases and 2 bases, there was a span of 10 bases. CDR3 protein: CASSLSRAGNQPQHF. The DNA for the CDR3 is TGTGCCAGCAGTTTAAGCCGCGCGGGCAATCAGCCCCAGCATTTT. The variable domain in full, with the rest retrieved from reference TRBV28 and TRBJ1-5, is DVKVTQSSRYLVKRTGEKVFLECVQDMDHENMFWYRQDPGLGLRLIYFSYDVKMKEKGDIPEGYSVSREKKERFSLILESASTNQTSMYLCASSLSRAGNQPQHFGDGTRLSIL.